The rows below give T cell receptor beta chains drawn from one sample of a study of OX40 agonist ivuxolimab in advanced cancers. Assay used: immunoSEQ multiplex PCR; TCRdb lists only in-frame clones, some missing. The data contain under 110,000 clones, 75% to 95% of them singletons. This specimen was CD4+ or CD8+ T cells sorted from blood, taken in a trial of the OX40 agonist ivuxolimab. The receptors derive from an adult with an advanced solid tumor such as melanoma, head and neck, liver or kidney cancer. Each CDR3 is given with its conserved first and last residue. A D gene is named only where the DNA matches it firmly. The size of a clone is reported for some rows only, either as once, few or many, or as a class for expanded clones.

>.|.|TRBJ1-4|TRBV7-2
TGTGCCAGCAGCTTATGGAGTTCTCCAACTAATGAAAAACTGTTTTTT
CASSLWSSPTNEKLFF
>.|.|TRBJ1-5|TRBV21-1
TGTGCCAGCAGCAAAAGGCCCCCACGACAGGGGGCTTATCAGCCCCAGCATTTT
CASSKRPPRQGAYQPQHF
>.|TRBD1|TRBJ2-2|TRBV4-1
TGCGCCAGCAGCCGGGACGGACAGGGGATGGGGGAGCTGTTTTTT
CASSRDGQGMGELFF
>.|.|TRBJ2-3|TRBV10-3
TGTGCCATCAAACTGGGGCCCCTCACAGATACGCAGTATTTT
CAIKLGPLTDTQYF
>.|.|TRBJ2-4|TRBV7-2
TGTGCCAGCAGCCATCCCCGGAACATTCAGTACTTC
CASSHPRNIQYF
>.|.|TRBJ2-7|TRBV7-9
TGTGCCAGCAGCTCCGGGGCAGGGCCCTACGAGCAGTACTTC
CASSSGAGPYEQYF
>.|TRBD2|TRBJ2-1|TRBV6-6
TGTGCCAGCAGTACCACTAGCGGGGGGCAATACAATGAGCAGTTCTTC
CASSTTSGGQYNEQFF
>.|.|TRBJ1-4|TRBV15
TGTGCCACCAGCCGGTCAGGACAGCCTAATGAAAAACTGTTTTTT
CATSRSGQPNEKLFF
>.|.|TRBJ1-6|TRBV7-9
TGTGCTAGCAGCCCACCCTCGGGCTCACCCCTCCACTTT
CASSPPSGSPLHF
>.|.|TRBJ1-4|TRBV30
TGTGCCTGGAGTGTCGGTGGGGATGAGGAAAAACTGTTTTTT
CAWSVGGDEEKLFF
>.|.|TRBJ2-4|TRBV5-3
TGTGCCAGAAGCTTGGAAGGCTCCCCGGGTGGGCTAGCCAAAAACATTCAGTACTTC
CARSLEGSPGGLAKNIQYF
>few|.|TRBJ1-2|TRBV13
TGTGCCAGCAGCCCGGACGGTGGAGTAGGCGGCTACACCTTC
CASSPDGGVGGYTF
>.|TRBD1|TRBJ1-1|TRBV5-6
TGTGCCAGCAGCTTGAGGGACAGGGGGTCCGAAGCTTTCTTT
CASSLRDRGSEAFF
>.|TRBD1|TRBJ1-2|TRBV28
TGTGCCAGCAGCCTCCGCGACAGGGCGGAAGGCTACACCTTC
CASSLRDRAEGYTF
>.|.|TRBJ2-7|TRBV6-4
TGTGCCAGCAGGGTAGACAGAACGACCTACGAGCAGTACTTC
CASRVDRTTYEQYF
>.|TRBD1|TRBJ1-2|TRBV30
TGTGCCTGGCGAAAAGGGACAGGATCGCTATATGGCTACACCTTC
CAWRKGTGSLYGYTF